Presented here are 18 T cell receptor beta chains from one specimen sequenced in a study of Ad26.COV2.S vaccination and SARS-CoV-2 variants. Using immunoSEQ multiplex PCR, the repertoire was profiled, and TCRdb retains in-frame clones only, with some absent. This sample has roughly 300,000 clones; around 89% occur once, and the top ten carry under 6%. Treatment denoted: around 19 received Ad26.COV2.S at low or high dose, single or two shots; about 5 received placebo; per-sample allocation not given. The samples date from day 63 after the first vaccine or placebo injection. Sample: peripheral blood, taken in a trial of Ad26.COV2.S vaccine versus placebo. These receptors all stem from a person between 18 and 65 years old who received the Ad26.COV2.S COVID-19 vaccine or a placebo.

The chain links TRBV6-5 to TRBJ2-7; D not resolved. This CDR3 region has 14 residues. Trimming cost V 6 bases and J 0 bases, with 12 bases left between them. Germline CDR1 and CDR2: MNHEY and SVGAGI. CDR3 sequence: CASRDTSSSYEQYF. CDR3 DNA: TGTGCCAGCAGAGACACGTCGAGCTCCTACGAGCAGTACTTC.

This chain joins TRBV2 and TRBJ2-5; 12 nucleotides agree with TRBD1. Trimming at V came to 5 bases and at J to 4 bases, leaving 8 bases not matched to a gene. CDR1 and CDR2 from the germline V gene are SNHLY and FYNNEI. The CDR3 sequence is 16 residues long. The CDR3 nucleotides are TGTGCCAGCAGTTTACCGGGACAGGGGGCGTTAGAGACCCAGTACTTC. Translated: CASSLPGQGALETQYF. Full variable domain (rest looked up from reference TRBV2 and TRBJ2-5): EPEVTQTPSHQVTQMGQEVILRCVPISNHLYFYWYRQILGQKVEFLVSFYNNEISEKSEIFDDQFSVERPDGSNFTLKIRSTKLEDSAMYFCASSLPGQGALETQYFGPGTRLLVL.

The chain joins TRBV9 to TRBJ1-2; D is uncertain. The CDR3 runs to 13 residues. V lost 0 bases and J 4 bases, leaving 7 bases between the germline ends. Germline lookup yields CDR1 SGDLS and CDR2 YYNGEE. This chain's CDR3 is CASSVGGGYGYTF. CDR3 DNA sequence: TGTGCCAGCAGCGTAGGGGGAGGCTATGGCTACACCTTC.

The CDR3 spells CASSEPGHQNTGELFF. Written as DNA, the CDR3 is TGTGCCAGCAGCGAACCGGGACACCAGAACACCGGGGAGCTGTTTTTT. The genes are TRBV9 and TRBJ2-2; a weak D match, TRBD1 (6 bases). This CDR3 region has 16 residues. With 3 bases removed from V and 1 base from J, the gap between germline ends came to 13 bases. Germline V gives CDR1 SGDLS, CDR2 YYNGEE.

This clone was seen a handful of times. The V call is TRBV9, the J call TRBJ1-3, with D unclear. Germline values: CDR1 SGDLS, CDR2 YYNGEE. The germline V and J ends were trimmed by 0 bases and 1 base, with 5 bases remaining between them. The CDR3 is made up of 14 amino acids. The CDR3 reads CASSVGPSGNTIYF. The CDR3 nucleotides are TGTGCCAGCAGCGTAGGACCGTCTGGAAACACCATATATTTT. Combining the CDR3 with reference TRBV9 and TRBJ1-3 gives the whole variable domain DSGVTQTPKHLITATGQRVTLRCSPRSGDLSVYWYQQSLDQGLQFLIQYYNGEERAKGNILERFSAQQFPDLHSELNLSSLELGDSALYFCASSVGPSGNTIYFGEGSWLTVV.

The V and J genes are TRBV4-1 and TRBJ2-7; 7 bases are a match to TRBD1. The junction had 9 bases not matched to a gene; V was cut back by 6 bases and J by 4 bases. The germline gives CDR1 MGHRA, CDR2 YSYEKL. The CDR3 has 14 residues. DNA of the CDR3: TGCGCCAGCAGTTGGGGACAGAGTACGTACGAGCAGTACTTC. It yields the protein CASSWGQSTYEQYF.

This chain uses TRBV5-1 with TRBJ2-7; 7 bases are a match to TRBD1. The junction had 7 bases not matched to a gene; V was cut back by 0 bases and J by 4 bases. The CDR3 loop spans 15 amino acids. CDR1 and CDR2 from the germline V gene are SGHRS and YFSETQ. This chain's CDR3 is CASSLGDRVGYEQYF. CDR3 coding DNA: TGCGCCAGCAGCTTGGGTGACAGGGTCGGGTACGAGCAGTACTTC.

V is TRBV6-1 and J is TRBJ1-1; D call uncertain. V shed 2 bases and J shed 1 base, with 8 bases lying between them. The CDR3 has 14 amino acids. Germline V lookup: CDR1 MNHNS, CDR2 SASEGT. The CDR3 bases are TGTGCCAGCAGTGAATATCTGGGGAACACTGAAGCTTTCTTT. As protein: CASSEYLGNTEAFF.

The CDR3 region is CATSRDQYLTYEQYF. CDR3 DNA sequence: TGTGCCACCAGCAGAGATCAATATTTAACCTACGAGCAGTACTTC. V is TRBV15 and J is TRBJ2-7; D gene uncertain. Germline CDR1 reads LNHNV; CDR2 reads YYDKDF (reference sequence). V dropped 0 bases and J dropped 2 bases, with 11 bases sitting between them. The CDR3 totals 15 residues. Full variable domain (outside the CDR3, taken from reference TRBV15 and TRBJ2-7): DAMVIQNPRYQVTQFGKPVTLSCSQTLNHNVMYWYQQKSSQAPKLLFHYYDKDFNNEADTPDNFQSRRPNTSFCFLDIRSPGLGDTAMYLCATSRDQYLTYEQYFGPGTRLTVT.

The CDR3 spells CASSISSTEGYEQYF. The CDR3 nucleotides are TGTGCCAGTAGTATTTCCTCGACGGAAGGTTACGAGCAGTACTTC. J is TRBJ2-7 and V is TRBV19; D unresolved. Germline lookup yields CDR1 LNHDA and CDR2 SQIVND (reference sequence). CDR3 size: 15 residues. Trimming removed 3 bases from V and 4 bases from J, with 16 bases in between.

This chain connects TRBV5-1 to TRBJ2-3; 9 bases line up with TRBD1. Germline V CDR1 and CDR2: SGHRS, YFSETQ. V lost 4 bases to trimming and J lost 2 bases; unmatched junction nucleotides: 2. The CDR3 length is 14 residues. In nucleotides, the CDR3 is TGCGCCAGCAGCAGACAGGGGGACACAGATACGCAGTATTTT. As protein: CASSRQGDTDTQYF. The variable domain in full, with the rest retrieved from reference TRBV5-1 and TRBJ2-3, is KAGVTQTPRYLIKTRGQQVTLSCSPISGHRSVSWYQQTPGQGLQFLFEYFSETQRNKGNFPGRFSGRQFSNSRSEMNVSTLELGDSALYLCASSRQGDTDTQYFGPGTRLTVL.

In DNA form, the CDR3 reads TGCAGCGTTGTCGTCCGCGATAACACTGAAGCTTTCTTT. Amino acids: CSVVVRDNTEAFF. The chain joins TRBV29-1 to TRBJ1-1; D is ambiguous. The germline gives CDR1 SQVTM, CDR2 ANQGSEA. Trimming shortened V by 4 bases and J by 2 bases, and 11 bases separated the two germline ends. CDR3 length: 13 residues.

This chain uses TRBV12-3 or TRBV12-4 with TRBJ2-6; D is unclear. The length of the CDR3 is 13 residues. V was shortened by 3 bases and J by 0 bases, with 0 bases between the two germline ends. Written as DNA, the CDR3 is TGTGCCAGCAGTTTCTCTGGGGCCAACGTCCTGACTTTC. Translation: CASSFSGANVLTF.

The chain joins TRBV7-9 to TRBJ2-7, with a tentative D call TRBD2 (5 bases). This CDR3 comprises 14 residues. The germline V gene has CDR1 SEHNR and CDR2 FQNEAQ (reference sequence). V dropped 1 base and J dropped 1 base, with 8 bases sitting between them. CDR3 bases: TGTGCCAGCAGCTTAGAACTAGGTTCCTACGAGCAGTACTTC. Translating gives CASSLELGSYEQYF. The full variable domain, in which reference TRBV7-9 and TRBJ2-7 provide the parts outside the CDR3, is DTGVSQNPRHKITKRGQNVTFRCDPISEHNRLYWYRQTLGQGPEFLTYFQNEAQLEKSRLLSDRFSAERPKGSFSTLEIQRTEQGDSAMYLCASSLELGSYEQYFGPGTRLTVT.

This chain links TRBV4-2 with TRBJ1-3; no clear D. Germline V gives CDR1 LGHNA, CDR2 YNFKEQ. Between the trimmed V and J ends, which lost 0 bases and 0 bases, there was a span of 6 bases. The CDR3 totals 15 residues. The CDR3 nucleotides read TGTGCCAGCAGCCAAGATACCGACTCTGGAAACACCATATATTTT. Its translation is CASSQDTDSGNTIYF.

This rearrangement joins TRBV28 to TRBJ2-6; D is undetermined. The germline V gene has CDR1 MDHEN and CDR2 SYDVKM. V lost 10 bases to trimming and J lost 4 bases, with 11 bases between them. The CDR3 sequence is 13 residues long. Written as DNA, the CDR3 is TGTGCCACTAGATTCGCGGGGGCCAACGTCCTGACTTTC. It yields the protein CATRFAGANVLTF.

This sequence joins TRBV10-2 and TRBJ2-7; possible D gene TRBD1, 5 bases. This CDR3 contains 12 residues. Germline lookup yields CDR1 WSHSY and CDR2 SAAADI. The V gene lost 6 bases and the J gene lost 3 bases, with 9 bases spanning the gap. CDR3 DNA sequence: TGCGCCAGCAGAGACAGTTTCTACGAGCAGTACTTC. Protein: CASRDSFYEQYF.

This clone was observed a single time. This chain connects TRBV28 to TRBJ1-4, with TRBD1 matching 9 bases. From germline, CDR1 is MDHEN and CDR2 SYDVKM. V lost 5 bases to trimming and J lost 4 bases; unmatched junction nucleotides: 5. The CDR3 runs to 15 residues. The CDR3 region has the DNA TGTGCCAGCAGTCTACAGGGGGCTAGTAATGAAAAACTGTTTTTT. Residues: CASSLQGASNEKLFF. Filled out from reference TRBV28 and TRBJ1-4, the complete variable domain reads DVKVTQSSRYLVKRTGEKVFLECVQDMDHENMFWYRQDPGLGLRLIYFSYDVKMKEKGDIPEGYSVSREKKERFSLILESASTNQTSMYLCASSLQGASNEKLFFGSGTQLSVL.